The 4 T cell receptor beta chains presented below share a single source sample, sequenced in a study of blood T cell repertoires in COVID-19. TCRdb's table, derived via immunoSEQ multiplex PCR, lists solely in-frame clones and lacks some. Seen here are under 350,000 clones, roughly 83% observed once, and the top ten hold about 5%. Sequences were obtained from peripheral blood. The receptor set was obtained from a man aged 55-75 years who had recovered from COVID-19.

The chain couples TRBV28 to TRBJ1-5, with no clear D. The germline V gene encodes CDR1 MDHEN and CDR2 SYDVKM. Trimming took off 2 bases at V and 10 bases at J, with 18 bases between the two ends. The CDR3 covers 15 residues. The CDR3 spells CASSLGSLRGSPQHF. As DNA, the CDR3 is TGTGCCAGCAGTTTAGGCAGTCTTCGAGGCAGCCCCCAGCATTTT.

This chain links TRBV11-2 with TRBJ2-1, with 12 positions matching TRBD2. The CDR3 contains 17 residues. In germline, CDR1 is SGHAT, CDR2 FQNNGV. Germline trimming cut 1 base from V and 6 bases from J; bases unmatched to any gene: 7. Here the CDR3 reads CASSLVPGLAGSNEQFF. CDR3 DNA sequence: TGTGCCAGCAGCTTAGTTCCAGGACTAGCGGGGAGCAATGAGCAGTTCTTC.

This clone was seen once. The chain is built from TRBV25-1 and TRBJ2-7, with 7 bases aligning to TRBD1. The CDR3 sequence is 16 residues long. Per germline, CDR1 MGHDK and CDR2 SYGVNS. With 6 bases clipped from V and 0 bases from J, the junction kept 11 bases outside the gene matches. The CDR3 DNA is TGTGCCAGCAGCCCGCGGTCCGGGACAGCCTCCTACGAGCAGTACTTC. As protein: CASSPRSGTASYEQYF.

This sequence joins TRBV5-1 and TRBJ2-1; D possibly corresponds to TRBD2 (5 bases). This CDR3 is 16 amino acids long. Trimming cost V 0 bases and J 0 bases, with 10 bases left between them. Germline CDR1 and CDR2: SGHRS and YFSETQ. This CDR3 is CASSLVPGSSYNEQFF. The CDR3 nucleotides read TGCGCCAGCAGCTTGGTTCCGGGGAGCTCCTACAATGAGCAGTTCTTC.